The subject of this entry is one T cell receptor beta chain. Clones were sequenced by immunoSEQ multiplex PCR, and TCRdb holds only the in-frame ones, with some missing. The sample yields under 200,000 clones, around 88% seen once. These data belong to a study of blood T cell repertoires in COVID-19. Study-level background: Sources were T cells, B-cell-depleted T cells, or PBMCs; the material itself was cDNA or gDNA.

The germline CDR1 and CDR2 sequences are MNHEY and SMNVEV (reference sequence). The CDR3 totals 14 residues. The V gene end was trimmed by 0 bases and the J gene end by 12 bases; junction bases not matched to a gene: 5. The sequencing sample was made of PBMCs or T cells enriched from blood (not recorded which). The rearrangement links TRBV27 to TRBJ2-1, with TRBD2 matching over 10 bases. This TCR derives from a woman aged 45-59 years in a cohort exposed to, infected with or recovered from COVID-19 (not recorded which). The CDR3 bases are TGTGCCAGCAGTTTATCAGCTAGCGGGAGCGGGCAGTTCTTC. Translating it yields CASSLSASGSGQFF.